Listed below are T cell receptor beta chains from one sample, sequenced in a study of cytomegalovirus exposure and HLA in healthy donors. Profiled with immunoSEQ multiplex PCR; TCRdb holds only in-frame clones, not every one. Among tens of thousands of clones listed, over 70% were seen once. Sequencing was performed on PBMCs. Receptors were obtained from a woman aged 40 to 49 in good health and CMV-seropositive. The CDR3 runs from the conserved cysteine through the conserved F or W. The D gene is left open where the match is weak. Clone size, where shown, is once, few, many, or a class for clones that have expanded.

j_call v_call d_call clone_size cdr3_nt cdr3_aa
TRBJ2-1 TRBV4-1 NA NA TGCGCCAGCACCTCCCTCTTCTATGAGCAGTTCTTC CASTSLFYEQFF
TRBJ2-1 TRBV6-6 NA NA TGTGCCAGCAGCCCCTTCGGAGAGGGGGATCAAGAGCAGTTCTTC CASSPFGEGDQEQFF
TRBJ2-3 TRBV5-6 TRBD2 NA TGTGCCAGCAGCCTGACTAGCGGGAGAAAGTATTTT CASSLTSGRKYF
TRBJ2-7 TRBV9 NA NA TGTGCCAGCAGCGTCGACAGTAACGAGCAGTACTTC CASSVDSNEQYF
TRBJ1-2 TRBV28 NA NA TGTGCCAGCAGTCCCAACCCCTCTACGTATGGTGGCTACACCTTC CASSPNPSTYGGYTF
TRBJ2-6 TRBV2 NA few TGTGCCAGGCGGGACAGAGAAGTTGGGGCCAACGTCCTGACTTTC CARRDREVGANVLTF
TRBJ1-5 TRBV4-1 NA NA TGCGCCAGCAGCCAACCGGGACTCCGTCAGCCCCAGCATTTT CASSQPGLRQPQHF
TRBJ1-4 TRBV19 NA few TGTGCCAGTAGGTCCCGGTATACCTTAGCAACTAATGAAAAACTGTTTTTT CASRSRYTLATNEKLFF
TRBJ1-4 TRBV5-1 TRBD1 few TGCGCCAGCAGCTTGGTTGGACAGGGGACGTCCGTGAATGAAAAACTGTTTTTT CASSLVGQGTSVNEKLFF
TRBJ1-1 TRBV5-8 NA NA TGTGCCAGCAGCTCCCGGGACAATCCAAATACTTTCTTT CASSSRDNPNTFF
TRBJ2-5 TRBV2 NA NA TGTGCCAGCACCGCCCGGAGGTGGGGAGAGACCCAGTACTTC CASTARRWGETQYF
TRBJ2-2 TRBV29-1 NA NA TGCAGCGTTCAGAAGACCGGGGAGCTGTTTTTT CSVQKTGELFF
TRBJ2-1 TRBV5-6 TRBD2 NA TGTGCCAGCAAAGGACTAGCGGGAGGCAATGAGCAGTTCTTC CASKGLAGGNEQFF
TRBJ2-1 TRBV11-2 NA NA TGTGCCAGCAGCACTTCCGGGACAAGGTTGTACAATGAGCAGTTCTTC CASSTSGTRLYNEQFF
TRBJ2-3 TRBV19 TRBD1 NA TGTGCCAGTAGTAACTATGGGACAGGGGTCATGGATACGCAGTATTTT CASSNYGTGVMDTQYF
TRBJ1-5 TRBV30 TRBD1 NA TGTGCCTGGACGACCGCAGGGGGCACGGGACAGCCCCAGCATTTT CAWTTAGGTGQPQHF
TRBJ1-2 TRBV19 TRBD1 few TGTGCCAGTAGGAACGATGGACAGGGTAGGGGCCGCGAAGGCTACACCTTC CASRNDGQGRGREGYTF
TRBJ2-5 TRBV6-1 TRBD1 few TGTGCCAGCAGGGGGGCAGGGGGCATGGAGACCCAGTACTTC CASRGAGGMETQYF